A single sample is the source of the 19 T cell receptor beta chains below, sequenced in a study of blood T cell repertoires in COVID-19. Profiled with immunoSEQ multiplex PCR; TCRdb holds only in-frame clones, not every one. Of around 250,000 clones listed, nearly 90% are singletons. Material for sequencing was peripheral blood. The source of these receptors is a woman in her thirties or forties who had recovered from COVID-19.

The CDR3 region has the DNA TGTGCCAGCAACAGTGGGGAGGGGGCAGATACGCAGTATTTT. Encoded protein: CASNSGEGADTQYF. The chain links TRBV2 to TRBJ2-3; possibly TRBD2 for D (7 bases). This CDR3 has 14 residues. Deletions cut 7 bases from V and 4 bases from J, with 15 bases between. Germline V gene lookup returns CDR1 SNHLY and CDR2 FYNNEI.

This chain uses TRBV28 with TRBJ2-7; 7 nucleotides line up with TRBD1. Germline V gene lookup returns CDR1 MDHEN and CDR2 SYDVKM. Trimming took 5 bases from V and 1 from J; bases not matched to a gene: 5. The CDR3 is 14 amino acids. Here the CDR3 reads CASSQTGNSYEQYF. The CDR3 DNA reads as TGTGCCAGCAGTCAGACAGGGAATTCCTACGAGCAGTACTTC.

There are a few counts of this clone. V usage is TRBV19 and J usage is TRBJ1-1; no clear D gene. The CDR3 has 14 residues. V was trimmed by 2 bases and J by 1 base, leaving 8 bases between them. Germline V gene lookup returns CDR1 LNHDA and CDR2 SQIVND (reference sequence). As DNA, the CDR3 is TGTGCCAGTAGTATACGGGTACCGAACACTGAAGCTTTCTTT. Its protein product is CASSIRVPNTEAFF.

This clone was counted a single time. This chain uses TRBV19 with TRBJ2-5; a weak D match, TRBD1 (5 bases). V gave up 5 bases and J gave up 5 bases, with 12 bases separating them. Germline V gene data show CDR1 as LNHDA and CDR2 as SQIVND (reference sequence). This CDR3 is 13 amino acids long. CDR3 sequence (DNA): TGTGCCAGTAGTCACCCGAAGGGGGAGACCCAGTACTTC. This translates into CASSHPKGETQYF.

The chain is built from TRBV27 and TRBJ1-1; D ambiguous. The germline V gene has CDR1 MNHEY and CDR2 SMNVEV (reference sequence). Trimming cost V 3 bases and J 2 bases, with 13 bases left between them. This CDR3 region has 15 residues. DNA for the CDR3: TGTGCCAGCAGTTTTCCGCCGAGCCCTAACACTGAAGCTTTCTTT. Translating it yields CASSFPPSPNTEAFF.

This chain uses TRBV10-3 with TRBJ1-4; D may be TRBD1 (5 bases). The CDR3 loop spans 13 amino acids. Germline V lookup: CDR1 ENHRY, CDR2 SYGVKD. Trimming stripped 6 bases from V and 5 bases from J, with 10 bases between. CDR3 in amino acids: CAISRAENEKLFF. CDR3 bases: TGTGCCATCAGCAGGGCGGAAAATGAAAAACTGTTTTTT.

V and J are TRBV18 and TRBJ1-4, with a tentative D call TRBD1 (5 bases). Trimming cost V 4 bases and J 5 bases, with 14 bases left between them. The CDR3 is 15 amino acids. Germline V gives CDR1 KGHSH, CDR2 LQKENI. The CDR3 here is CASSLLGQGNEKLFF. The CDR3 nucleotides read TGTGCCAGCTCACTACTGGGGCAGGGAAATGAAAAACTGTTTTTT.

The chain has TRBV6-5 and TRBJ2-7; possible D gene TRBD1, 6 bases. The CDR3 contains 15 residues. V lost 6 bases and J 12 bases, leaving 27 bases between the germline ends. Looked up from germline, CDR1 is MNHEY and CDR2 is SVGAGI. The chain's CDR3 is CASRQPQVGNRVPYV. The CDR3 DNA follows: TGTGCCAGCAGACAACCCCAGGTGGGAAACAGGGTCCCGTACGTC.

The rearrangement uses TRBV7-9 and TRBJ1-1; TRBD1 matches 7 bases. V trimming: 5 bases; J trimming: 4 bases; junction bases outside the gene matches: 7. Per germline, CDR1 SEHNR and CDR2 FQNEAQ (reference sequence). The CDR3 consists of 14 residues. CDR3 DNA sequence: TGTGCCAGCAGCGCAGGGGGGCAGACCACTGAAGCTTTCTTT. Translation gives CASSAGGQTTEAFF.

The rearrangement links TRBV27 to TRBJ1-6; D is possibly TRBD1 (6 bases). CDR1 and CDR2 from the germline V gene are MNHEY and SMNVEV (reference sequence). Trimming removed 2 bases at V and 6 bases at J, with 14 bases between. The CDR3 is 16 residues long. CDR3 DNA: TGTGCCAGCAGTTTACTTGGACAGACCGTTAATTCACCCCTCCACTTT. Translated: CASSLLGQTVNSPLHF.

The CDR3 region has the DNA TGTGCCAGCAGTGTGAGTGGAGGCATGAACACTGAAGCTTTCTTT. Protein product: CASSVSGGMNTEAFF. The rearrangement uses TRBV2 and TRBJ1-1; D is uncertain. Germline-derived CDR1 and CDR2 are SNHLY and FYNNEI. With 4 bases removed from V and 0 bases from J, the gap between germline ends came to 12 bases. CDR3 length: 15 residues.

The J gene is TRBJ1-2, the V gene TRBV14, with no clear D. Trimming shortened V by 4 bases and J by 4 bases, and 13 bases separated the two germline ends. The germline CDR1 and CDR2 sequences are SGHDN and FVKESK. This CDR3 spans 14 amino acids. This CDR3 reads CASSPPHHSYGYTF. CDR3 in DNA: TGTGCCAGCAGCCCCCCCCACCACTCCTATGGCTACACCTTC.

This clone was detected only a few times. J is TRBJ2-1 and V is TRBV2; perhaps TRBD1 as D (6 bases). With 5 bases removed from V and 6 bases from J, the gap between germline ends came to 17 bases. This CDR3 is 15 amino acids long. Per germline, CDR1 SNHLY and CDR2 FYNNEI. The CDR3 region has the DNA TGTGCCAGCAGTCTCGACGGGACACAGCTCAATGAGCAGTTCTTC. Amino acid sequence: CASSLDGTQLNEQFF.

Of note for this clone: The same CDR3 is also encoded by other DNA sequences in this sample. The chain joins TRBV30 to TRBJ1-2; perhaps TRBD1 as D (5 bases). Germline values: CDR1 GTSNPN, CDR2 SVGIG (reference sequence). The CDR3 has 12 amino acids. Trimming stripped 5 bases from V and 2 bases from J, with 9 bases between. The CDR3 coding sequence is TGTGCCTGGGCGGGGGGGAACTATGGCTACACCTTC. Translated: CAWAGGNYGYTF.

This chain links TRBV30 with TRBJ2-1; unclear D gene. This CDR3 has 14 residues. The V end lost 1 base, the J end lost 12 bases, and 19 bases lay between the germline ends. The germline V gene has CDR1 GTSNPN and CDR2 SVGIG (reference sequence). DNA of the CDR3: TGTGCCTGGAGTGACCTTGAGTTCGTCGGTTCGCAGTTCTTC. Translation: CAWSDLEFVGSQFF.

This chain links TRBV5-6 with TRBJ1-1; a possible D gene is TRBD1 (5 bases). V lost 0 bases, J lost 5 bases, and 14 bases lay in between. CDR3 size: 15 residues. Germline values: CDR1 SGHDT, CDR2 YYEEEE. CDR3 protein: CASSLGPTGWTEAFF. CDR3 DNA sequence: TGTGCCAGCAGCTTGGGCCCAACAGGTTGGACTGAAGCTTTCTTT.

The CDR3 here is CSVEANTEAFF. In nucleotides, the CDR3 is TGCAGCGTTGAGGCGAACACTGAAGCTTTCTTT. The chain recombines TRBV29-1 with TRBJ1-1, with D unclear. This CDR3 spans 11 amino acids. Germline V gene sequence: CDR1 SQVTM, CDR2 ANQGSEA. Trimming pared 3 bases from V and 1 base from J, leaving 3 bases between.

The J gene is TRBJ1-3, the V gene TRBV19; no firm D call. The CDR3 is 15 residues long. Germline CDR1 and CDR2: LNHDA and SQIVND (reference sequence). V lost 5 bases and J lost 0, with 11 bases in between. CDR3 residues: CASSFDGDSGNTIYF. CDR3 DNA sequence: TGTGCCAGTAGTTTCGACGGGGACTCTGGAAACACCATATATTTT.

This sequence joins TRBV7-9 and TRBJ2-5, with D tentatively TRBD1 (5 bases). The CDR3 length is 14 residues. CDR1 is SEHNR and CDR2 is FQNEAQ in the germline V gene (reference sequence). The V end lost 3 bases, the J end lost 1 base, and 9 bases lay between the germline ends. The CDR3 here is CASSFGAGQETQYF. The CDR3 DNA reads TGTGCCAGCAGCTTTGGGGCCGGCCAAGAGACCCAGTACTTC.